The clone carrying this T cell receptor (beta chain) showed up just a few times. Libraries were prepared by immunoSEQ multiplex PCR; TCRdb keeps only in-frame clonotypes and omits some of them. The table has fewer than 350,000 clones, about nine tenths seen once. This specimen belongs to a study of blood T cell repertoires in COVID-19. Recovery meant two consecutive negative NP/OP PCR tests, professional clearance, or resolved symptoms. The germline CDR1 and CDR2 sequences are MNHEY and SVGEGT. V lost 4 bases and J 0 bases, leaving 10 bases between the germline ends. The CDR3 consists of 14 residues. The genes are TRBV6-2 or TRBV6-3 and TRBJ2-7, with a tentative D call TRBD1 (6 bases). This TCR derives from a woman between 35 and 50 years old who had recovered from COVID-19. The sequencing input was PBMCs or T cells enriched from blood (not recorded which). The CDR3 sequence is CASSSLQGSYEQYF. Written as DNA, the CDR3 is TGTGCCAGCAGTTCCTTACAGGGCTCCTACGAGCAGTACTTC.